The 32 T cell receptor beta chains presented below share a single source sample, sequenced in a study of PD-1 blockade in classical Hodgkin lymphoma. Repertoires were generated with immunoSEQ multiplex PCR, while TCRdb's copy carries only in-frame clones and drops some. This sample has almost 85,000 clones, with roughly 90% found just once. Brentuximab vedotin exposure varied, and every patient relapsed after autologous stem cell transplantation. The specimen was peripheral blood mononuclear cells (PBMCs), collected at baseline. The receptor source for this set is a human donor with classical Hodgkin lymphoma.

This clone was observed a single time. V is TRBV5-1 and J is TRBJ2-3, with D possibly being TRBD2 (6 bases). The CDR3 is 16 residues long. Germline loops: CDR1 SGHRS, CDR2 YFSETQ. Trimming removed 4 bases at V and 1 base at J, with 16 bases between. The CDR3 bases are TGCGCCAGCAGCCAAGAGGTTTCGGGGGGCACAGATACGCAGTATTTT. Its translation is CASSQEVSGGTDTQYF.

V usage is TRBV10-2 and J usage is TRBJ2-4; no clear D. Looked up from germline, CDR1 is WSHSY and CDR2 is SAAADI. The V and J ends lost 7 bases and 1 base respectively, with 11 bases between them. This CDR3 spans 14 amino acids. DNA of the CDR3: TGCGCCAGCAAGACTCCTGGGGCCAAAAACATTCAGTACTTC. Translated: CASKTPGAKNIQYF.

This chain uses TRBV4-2 with TRBJ2-2; D is perhaps TRBD2 (6 bases). The CDR3 contains 16 residues. Per the germline V gene, CDR1 is LGHNA and CDR2 is YNFKEQ. Trimming took off 1 base at V and 2 bases at J, with 11 bases between the two ends. The CDR3 here is CASSQGGVRNTGELFF. In DNA, the CDR3 is TGTGCCAGCAGCCAAGGGGGGGTACGAAACACCGGGGAGCTGTTTTTT.

The J gene is TRBJ2-7, the V gene TRBV5-1, with TRBD2 matching over 12 bases. The germline gives CDR1 SGHRS, CDR2 YFSETQ. CDR3 length equals 15 residues. Trimming removed 4 bases from V and 1 base from J; junction bases left unmatched: 3. CDR3 loop: CASSPGLAGSYEQYF. The DNA of the CDR3 is TGCGCCAGCAGCCCCGGACTAGCGGGGTCCTACGAGCAGTACTTC.

The chain employs TRBV7-9 and TRBJ1-2; D is unclear. This CDR3 is 12 amino acids long. Between the trimmed V and J ends, which lost 3 bases and 6 bases, there was a span of 8 bases. Germline-derived CDR1 and CDR2 are SEHNR and FQNEAQ (reference sequence). CDR3 nucleotide sequence: TGTGCCAGCAGCTTTGTCGAAAATGGCTACACCTTC. It yields the protein CASSFVENGYTF.

The V gene is TRBV7-9, the J gene TRBJ2-7; 10 bases align to TRBD2. V gave up 3 bases and J gave up 2 bases; unmatched junction bases: 7. The germline CDR1 and CDR2 sequences are SEHNR and FQNEAQ (reference sequence). The CDR3 consists of 16 residues. CDR3 protein: CASSFPGTSAAYEQYF. CDR3 bases: TGTGCCAGCAGCTTCCCCGGGACTAGCGCCGCCTACGAGCAGTACTTC.

The V call is TRBV30, the J call TRBJ2-7; D remains ambiguous. Germline V gene data show CDR1 as GTSNPN and CDR2 as SVGIG (reference sequence). The V and J ends lost 0 bases and 6 bases respectively, with 15 bases between them. The CDR3 loop spans 14 amino acids. The CDR3 reads CAWSVLNFVAEQYF. CDR3 DNA: TGTGCCTGGAGTGTACTAAATTTCGTTGCCGAGCAGTACTTC.

The V gene is TRBV5-1, the J gene TRBJ1-4, with TRBD1 matching 12 bases. The CDR3 length is 18 residues. CDR1 and CDR2 from the germline V gene are SGHRS and YFSETQ. V shed 4 bases, J shed 2 bases, and the junction held 9 bases outside the gene matches. CDR3 sequence: CASSLGTGGLRTNEKLFF. CDR3 nucleotides: TGCGCCAGCAGCCTAGGGACAGGGGGCTTGAGGACTAATGAAAAACTGTTTTTT.

With respect to this clone: The same CDR3 arises from other DNA sequences in this sample as well. The gene calls are TRBV5-1 and TRBJ1-1; no reliable D call. The CDR3 sequence is 14 residues long. From germline, CDR1 is SGHRS and CDR2 YFSETQ. V was pared by 0 bases and J by 0 bases, with 6 bases between. DNA of the CDR3: TGCGCCAGCAGCTTGGGCGGGATGAACACTGAAGCTTTCTTT. It is translated as CASSLGGMNTEAFF.

The chain carries TRBV4-1 and TRBJ2-3, with D possibly TRBD1 on 6 matching bases. Germline values: CDR1 MGHRA, CDR2 YSYEKL. Trimming took off 0 bases at V and 0 bases at J, with 13 bases between the two ends. The CDR3 totals 17 residues. This CDR3 reads CASSQEGDTPSTDTQYF. CDR3 sequence (DNA): TGCGCCAGCAGCCAAGAAGGGGACACTCCTAGCACAGATACGCAGTATTTT.

The genes are TRBV5-1 and TRBJ2-5; 7 bases fit TRBD1. Looked up from germline, CDR1 is SGHRS and CDR2 is YFSETQ. V shed 1 base, J shed 2 bases, and the junction held 2 bases outside the gene matches. The CDR3 spans 14 residues. CDR3 nucleotides: TGCGCCAGCAGCTTGACAGGGGCTCAAGAGACCCAGTACTTC. Residues: CASSLTGAQETQYF.

The table lists this clone with a few counts. The V and J genes are TRBV28 and TRBJ2-5; D perhaps matches TRBD1 (5 bases). The CDR3 contains 13 residues. The germline V gene encodes CDR1 MDHEN and CDR2 SYDVKM. Trimming removed 3 bases from V and 4 bases from J, with 9 bases in between. The CDR3 protein is CASSFQGRETQYF. CDR3 nucleotide sequence: TGTGCCAGCAGTTTCCAGGGAAGAGAGACCCAGTACTTC.

CDR3 in DNA: TGTGCCAGCAGCCCCACCGGGACTGTCTACGAGCAGTACTTC. Translation gives CASSPTGTVYEQYF. The rearrangement joins TRBV9 to TRBJ2-7, with D perhaps TRBD2 (6 bases). Trimming removed 4 bases at V and 3 bases at J, with 14 bases between. Germline V gene lookup returns CDR1 SGDLS and CDR2 YYNGEE. CDR3 length: 14 amino acids.

The CDR3 sequence: CASSLALLGAGSYEQYF. The DNA of the CDR3 is TGTGCCAGCAGCTTAGCGCTTTTGGGGGCCGGTTCCTACGAGCAGTACTTC. The chain is built from TRBV7-2 and TRBJ2-7; D is perhaps TRBD1 (6 bases). Trimming stripped 0 bases from V and 1 base from J, with 16 bases between. The CDR3 totals 17 residues. Germline CDR1 and CDR2: SGHTA and FQGNSA.

This clone has a single count. The chain combines TRBV11-3 with TRBJ2-3; 10 nucleotides agree with TRBD2. This CDR3 is 17 amino acids long. Losses at the gene ends were 4 bases for V and 4 bases for J; bases not matched to a gene: 11. Germline-derived CDR1 and CDR2 are SGHNT and YENEEA. The CDR3 loop is CASSSRTSGPRADTQYF. The CDR3 bases are TGTGCCAGCAGCTCCCGGACTAGCGGTCCTAGGGCAGATACGCAGTATTTT.

V gene TRBV10-1 combines with J gene TRBJ2-3; 8 nucleotides agree with TRBD2. Germline CDR1 reads WNHNN; CDR2 reads SYGVQD (reference sequence). Germline trimming cut 5 bases from V and 2 bases from J; bases unmatched to any gene: 3. The CDR3 is 14 amino acids. This chain's CDR3 is CASSRGGSTDTQYF. DNA for the CDR3: TGCGCCAGCAGTCGGGGGGGCTCCACAGATACGCAGTATTTT.

The chain recombines TRBV5-1 with TRBJ2-3; 8 nucleotides line up with TRBD2. In germline, CDR1 is SGHRS, CDR2 YFSETQ. The V and J ends lost 2 bases and 4 bases, in that order; junction bases with no gene match: 6. The CDR3 is 15 residues long. The CDR3 region has the DNA TGCGCCAGCAGCTTATGGGGACTAGGGCCAGATACGCAGTATTTT. Translating gives CASSLWGLGPDTQYF.

The chain uses TRBV6-5 and TRBJ2-1, with D maybe TRBD2 (5 bases). With 6 bases removed from V and 5 bases from J, the gap between germline ends came to 11 bases. The CDR3 runs 13 residues. Germline CDR1 reads MNHEY; CDR2 reads SVGAGI. The CDR3 loop is CASRERINNEQFF. In DNA form, the CDR3 reads TGTGCCAGCAGAGAGCGGATCAACAATGAGCAGTTCTTC.

The genes are TRBV27 and TRBJ2-7, with 8 nucleotides matching TRBD2. CDR1 and CDR2 (germline): MNHEY, SMNVEV (reference sequence). The CDR3 spans 14 residues. Trimming cost V 9 bases and J 6 bases; bases outside gene matches: 13. The CDR3 region has the DNA TGTGCCAGTCACCGACTAGCGAGGGCCTCCGAGCAGTACTTC. Its protein is CASHRLARASEQYF.

The gene calls are TRBV4-2 and TRBJ2-3, with unresolved D. V gave up 0 bases and J gave up 4 bases, with 11 bases separating them. The CDR3 runs to 15 residues. Germline CDR1 reads LGHNA; CDR2 reads YNFKEQ. The CDR3, as DNA: TGTGCCAGCAGCCAAGATAAGACCCCCGCAGATACGCAGTATTTT. The encoded protein is CASSQDKTPADTQYF.

This chain joins TRBV2 and TRBJ1-1, with TRBD1 as a possible D gene (6 bases). The CDR3 has 13 residues. The V end lost 7 bases, the J end lost 8 bases, and 17 bases lay between the germline ends. Germline CDR1 and CDR2: SNHLY and FYNNEI. The CDR3 DNA reads as TGTGCCAGCACATACCGCCGGGACAAGGAAGCTTTCTTT. This encodes CASTYRRDKEAFF.

The V gene is TRBV5-8, the J gene TRBJ2-3; TRBD2 matches 12 bases. This CDR3 region has 17 residues. V gave up 1 base and J gave up 5 bases; unmatched junction bases: 8. Germline-derived CDR1 and CDR2 are SGHTS and YDEGEE. The CDR3 sequence: CASSLKTSGSLIDTQYF. CDR3 nucleotide sequence: TGTGCCAGCAGCTTGAAGACTAGCGGGAGCTTAATAGATACGCAGTATTTT.

The V gene is TRBV19, the J gene TRBJ2-1; no clear D. The CDR3 loop spans 15 amino acids. CDR1 LNHDA and CDR2 SQIVND come from the germline V gene (reference sequence). Trimming took 3 bases from V and 5 from J, leaving 14 bases between them. DNA for the CDR3: TGTGCCAGTAGTATCCCCGACCACAAAGACAATGAGCAGTTCTTC. Protein product: CASSIPDHKDNEQFF.

CDR3 DNA sequence: TGTGCCAGCAGTTCGCCCGGGACAAGCTCCTACGAGCAGTACTTC. It is translated as CASSSPGTSSYEQYF. V usage is TRBV27 and J usage is TRBJ2-7; a weak D match, TRBD1 (6 bases). V shed 4 bases and J shed 0 bases, with 13 bases lying between them. Germline V gene lookup returns CDR1 MNHEY and CDR2 SMNVEV (reference sequence). The length of the CDR3 is 15 residues.

J is TRBJ2-5 and V is TRBV19; a possible D gene is TRBD1 (7 bases). This CDR3 has 14 residues. Looked up from germline, CDR1 is LNHDA and CDR2 is SQIVND (reference sequence). The V and J ends lost 3 bases and 4 bases respectively, with 12 bases between them. This CDR3 reads CASSIWGDRETQYF. In DNA, the CDR3 is TGTGCCAGTAGTATTTGGGGGGACAGAGAGACCCAGTACTTC.

This rearrangement joins TRBV5-4 to TRBJ1-2; TRBD1 matches 7 bases. The CDR3 is made up of 13 amino acids. Germline CDR1 and CDR2: SGHNT and YYREEE (reference sequence). Unmatched junction bases numbered 1, after V lost 0 bases and J lost 5 bases. CDR3 residues: CASSLAGGYGYTF. CDR3 nucleotides: TGTGCCAGCAGCTTGGCAGGGGGGTATGGCTACACCTTC.

This chain links TRBV5-8 with TRBJ2-7, with 7 bases that match TRBD1. The CDR3 spans 12 residues. Unmatched junction bases numbered 1, after V lost 3 bases and J lost 4 bases. CDR1 SGHTS and CDR2 YDEGEE come from the germline V gene. CDR3 bases: TGTGCCAGCAGCTGGGGACAGTACGAGCAGTACTTC. This translates into CASSWGQYEQYF.

This chain uses TRBV11-2 with TRBJ2-5, with 7 bases lining up with TRBD2. CDR3 length: 15 residues. Per germline, CDR1 SGHAT and CDR2 FQNNGV. The ends lost 4 bases at V and 1 base at J; junction bases unmatched: 6. In DNA form, the CDR3 reads TGTGCCAGCAGCTGGGGAGGGCTCGTCCAAGAGACCCAGTACTTC. This encodes CASSWGGLVQETQYF.

The rearrangement links TRBV19 to TRBJ2-1, with 11 bases lining up with TRBD1. There are 20 residues in the CDR3. Germline lookup yields CDR1 LNHDA and CDR2 SQIVND (reference sequence). Unmatched junction bases numbered 18, after V lost 7 bases and J lost 1 base. The CDR3 sequence: CASNSWGGQGVRPSYNEQFF. CDR3 DNA sequence: TGTGCCAGTAATTCCTGGGGGGGACAGGGGGTACGACCGTCCTACAATGAGCAGTTCTTC. Combining the CDR3 with reference TRBV19 and TRBJ2-1 gives the whole variable domain DGGITQSPKYLFRKEGQNVTLSCEQNLNHDAMYWYRQDPGQGLRLIYYSQIVNDFQKGDIAEGYSVSREKKESFPLTVTSAQKNPTAFYLCASNSWGGQGVRPSYNEQFFGPGTRLTVL.

The chain uses TRBV7-2 and TRBJ2-7, with D possibly TRBD2 on 7 matching bases. V lost 6 bases to trimming and J lost 6 bases, with 18 bases between them. The length of the CDR3 is 14 residues. Germline lookup yields CDR1 SGHTA and CDR2 FQGNSA. CDR3 protein: CASRQMTSRGEQYF. In DNA form, the CDR3 reads TGTGCCAGCAGGCAGATGACTAGCAGGGGCGAGCAGTACTTC.

V and J are TRBV28 and TRBJ2-7, with 8 positions matching TRBD1. V was clipped by 3 bases and J by 0 bases; unmatched bases: 13. Looked up from germline, CDR1 is MDHEN and CDR2 is SYDVKM. This CDR3 comprises 18 residues. Here the CDR3 DNA reads TGTGCCAGCAGTTTCCAGGACAGGGCCTTCTCGCTCTCCTACGAGCAGTACTTC. Translation: CASSFQDRAFSLSYEQYF.

The CDR3 is CSVEGATTNLRREGRGTQYF. CDR3 DNA sequence: TGCAGCGTTGAAGGCGCCACCACAAACTTAAGGCGGGAGGGGAGGGGGACCCAGTACTTC. The rearrangement uses TRBV29-1 and TRBJ2-5; TRBD2 matches 9 bases. Germline CDR1 SQVTM, CDR2 ANQGSEA. This CDR3 is 20 amino acids long. The J segment lost 7 bases and the V segment lost 1 base, leaving 25 bases of the junction unmatched.